These T cell receptor beta chains were read from a single sample in a study of blood T cell repertoires in COVID-19. TCRdb's table, derived via immunoSEQ multiplex PCR, lists solely in-frame clones and lacks some. The top ten clones hold about 2.6% of a sample with some 160,000 clones, 89% of them seen once. The sample comprised peripheral blood. All receptors come from a man between 60 and 75 years old with acute or convalescent COVID-19. The CDR3 runs from the conserved cysteine through the conserved F or W. The D gene is left open where the match is weak. Not every row has a clone size; where given, it reads once, few, many or a size class.

j_call	clone_size	v_call	d_call	cdr3_aa	cdr3_nt
TRBJ2-5	-	TRBV5-1	TRBD1	CASSLAGQQETQYF	TGCGCCAGCAGCTTGGCGGGACAGCAAGAGACCCAGTACTTC
TRBJ2-6	once	TRBV19	TRBD1	CASLRTGQAAGANVLTF	TGTGCCAGTCTTAGGACAGGGCAGGCGGCTGGGGCCAACGTCCTGACTTTC
TRBJ2-5	few	TRBV24-1	TRBD1	CATSEPTGGGQETQYF	TGTGCCACCAGTGAGCCCACAGGGGGCGGACAAGAGACCCAGTACTTC
TRBJ2-7	-	TRBV3-1/TRBV3-2	-	CASSQERGSLVREQYF	TGTGCCAGCAGCCAAGAACGAGGGAGCTTAGTGCGCGAGCAGTACTTC
TRBJ2-3	-	TRBV10-1	TRBD2	CASSERTSGGPHNASTDTQYF	TGCGCCAGCAGTGAAAGAACTAGCGGGGGGCCCCATAACGCTAGCACAGATACGCAGTATTTT
TRBJ2-2	-	TRBV5-4	-	CASSQGRAWEGIF	TGTGCCAGCAGCCAGGGGAGGGCCTGGGAAGGGATTTTT
TRBJ2-2	-	TRBV4-3	TRBD2	CASSREAGVNTGELFF	TGCGCCAGCAGCCGAGAAGCGGGGGTCAACACCGGGGAGCTGTTTTTT
TRBJ1-5	-	TRBV30	-	CAWSPGLDQPQHF	TGTGCCTGGAGTCCAGGTTTGGATCAGCCCCAGCATTTT
TRBJ1-2	-	TRBV2	TRBD1	CAGTDRVANYGYTF	TGTGCCGGTACCGACAGGGTAGCTAACTATGGCTACACCTTC
TRBJ1-1	-	TRBV29-1	-	CSVRFGAQTSFF	TGCAGCGTTCGTTTTGGGGCTCAGACATCTTTCTTT
TRBJ1-1	once	TRBV5-4	TRBD1	CASSGRQGPNTEAFF	TGTGCCAGCAGCGGAAGACAGGGACCGAACACTGAAGCTTTCTTT
TRBJ2-7	-	TRBV5-5	TRBD1	CASRSGTGTYEQYF	TGTGCCAGCAGATCCGGGACAGGGACCTACGAGCAGTACTTC
TRBJ2-1	-	TRBV7-8	TRBD2	CASSLGLAVGPYNEQFF	TGTGCCAGCAGCTTAGGCCTAGCGGTTGGCCCATACAATGAGCAGTTCTTC
TRBJ1-5	-	TRBV10-1	TRBD1	CASSTGDQPQHF	TGCGCCAGCAGTACAGGGGATCAGCCCCAGCATTTT
TRBJ2-5	few	TRBV7-2	-	CASSLAGAQETQYF	TGTGCCAGCAGCTTAGCGGGGGCCCAAGAGACCCAGTACTTC
TRBJ1-1	-	TRBV5-6	-	CASSWGTGMAFF	TGTGCCAGCAGCTGGGGAACAGGGATGGCTTTCTTT
TRBJ1-6	-	TRBV18	TRBD1	CASSRDRDNSPLHF	TGTGCCAGCTCCCGGGACAGAGATAATTCACCCCTCCACTTT
TRBJ1-1	-	TRBV7-2	-	CASTRATEAFF	TGTGCCAGCACGCGGGCCACTGAAGCTTTCTTT
TRBJ1-3	-	TRBV7-2	-	CASSLVGASSGNTIYF	TGTGCCAGCAGCTTAGTAGGGGCCAGCTCTGGAAACACCATATATTTT
TRBJ1-6	-	TRBV7-9	TRBD1	CASSLGGQGASPLHF	TGTGCCAGCAGTCTGGGGGGACAGGGTGCTTCACCCCTCCACTTT
TRBJ2-1	-	TRBV19	-	CASSIWGGAYNEQFF	TGTGCCAGTAGTATATGGGGGGGCGCCTACAATGAGCAGTTCTTC
TRBJ2-1	-	TRBV2	TRBD2	CASSEGLAGRNEQFF	TGTGCCAGCAGTGAAGGACTAGCGGGGCGCAATGAGCAGTTCTTC
TRBJ1-1	-	TRBV29-1	-	CSVDSNGPPTFF	TGCAGCGTAGACAGCAACGGGCCCCCAACTTTCTTT
TRBJ1-1	-	TRBV4-3	-	CASSRSRTLNTEAFF	TGCGCCAGCAGCCGCTCCAGGACTCTGAACACTGAAGCTTTCTTT
TRBJ2-5	-	TRBV5-1	TRBD2	CASSIIAGGRETQYF	TGCGCCAGCAGCATAATTGCGGGGGGTAGGGAGACCCAGTACTTC
TRBJ2-7	-	TRBV7-2	TRBD1	CASTSGQGRREQYF	TGTGCCAGCACTTCCGGACAGGGTCGCCGGGAGCAGTACTTC
TRBJ2-7	-	TRBV19	-	CASSIAGRGEQYF	TGTGCCAGTAGTATAGCGGGTAGGGGCGAGCAGTACTTC
TRBJ1-2	few	TRBV7-9	-	CASSLSGNGYTF	TGTGCCAGCAGCTTATCCGGGAACGGCTACACCTTC
TRBJ1-2	-	TRBV10-3	-	CAIREQENYGYTF	TGTGCCATCAGGGAACAGGAAAACTATGGCTACACCTTC
TRBJ2-7	few	TRBV12-3/TRBV12-4	-	CASSRESVEQYF	TGTGCCAGCAGTCGGGAGAGCGTGGAGCAGTACTTC
TRBJ1-2	-	TRBV7-2	TRBD1	CASSPTGPNGYTF	TGTGCCAGCAGCCCGACAGGGCCTAATGGCTACACCTTC